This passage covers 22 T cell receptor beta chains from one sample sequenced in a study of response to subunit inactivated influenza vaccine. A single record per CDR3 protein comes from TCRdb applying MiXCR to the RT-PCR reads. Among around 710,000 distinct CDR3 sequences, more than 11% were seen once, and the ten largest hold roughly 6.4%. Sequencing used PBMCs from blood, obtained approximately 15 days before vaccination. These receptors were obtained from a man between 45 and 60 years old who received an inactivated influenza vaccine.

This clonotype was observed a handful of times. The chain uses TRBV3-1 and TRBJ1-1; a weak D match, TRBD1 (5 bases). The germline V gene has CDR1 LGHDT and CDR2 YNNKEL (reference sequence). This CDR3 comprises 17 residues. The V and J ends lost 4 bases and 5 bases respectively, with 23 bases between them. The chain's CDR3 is CASSPSGSNRANTEAFF. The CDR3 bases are TGTGCCAGCAGCCCTTCAGGGTCCAACCGTGCAAATACTGAAGCTTTCTTT.

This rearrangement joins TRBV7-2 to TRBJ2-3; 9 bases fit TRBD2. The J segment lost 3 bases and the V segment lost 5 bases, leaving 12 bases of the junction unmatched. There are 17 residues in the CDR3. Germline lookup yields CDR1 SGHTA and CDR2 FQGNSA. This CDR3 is CASSQRGGRAQTDTQYF. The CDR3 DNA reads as TGTGCCAGCAGCCAGCGGGGCGGGAGGGCCCAGACAGATACGCAGTATTTT.

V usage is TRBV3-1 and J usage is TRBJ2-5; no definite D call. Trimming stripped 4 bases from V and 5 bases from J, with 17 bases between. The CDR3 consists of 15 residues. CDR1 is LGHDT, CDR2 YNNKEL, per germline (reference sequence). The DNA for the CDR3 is TGTGCCAGCAGCCCGCGAGAACTGGTGATGGAGACCCAGTACTTC. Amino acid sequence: CASSPRELVMETQYF.

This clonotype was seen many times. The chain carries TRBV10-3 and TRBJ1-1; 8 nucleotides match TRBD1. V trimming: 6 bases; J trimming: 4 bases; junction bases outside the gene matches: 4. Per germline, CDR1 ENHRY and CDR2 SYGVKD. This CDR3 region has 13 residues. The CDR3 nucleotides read TGTGCCATCAGGGGACAGGATGGCACTGAAGCTTTCTTT. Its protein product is CAIRGQDGTEAFF.

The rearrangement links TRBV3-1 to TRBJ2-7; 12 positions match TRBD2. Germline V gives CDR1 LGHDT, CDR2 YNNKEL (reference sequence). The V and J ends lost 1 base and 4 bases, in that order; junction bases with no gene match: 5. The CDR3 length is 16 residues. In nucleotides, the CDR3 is TGTGCCAGCAGCCAAGTTCCCGGACTAGCGGGATACGAGCAGTACTTC. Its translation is CASSQVPGLAGYEQYF.

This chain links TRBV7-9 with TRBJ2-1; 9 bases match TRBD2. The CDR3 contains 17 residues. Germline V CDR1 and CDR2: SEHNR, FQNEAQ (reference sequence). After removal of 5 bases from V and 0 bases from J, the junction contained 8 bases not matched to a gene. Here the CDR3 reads CASSMSRLAASYNEQFF. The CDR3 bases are TGTGCCAGCAGCATGAGCCGACTAGCGGCCTCCTACAATGAGCAGTTCTTC.

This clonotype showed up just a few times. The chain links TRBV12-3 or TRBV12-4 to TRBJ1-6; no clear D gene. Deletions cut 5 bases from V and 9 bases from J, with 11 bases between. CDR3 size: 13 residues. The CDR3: CASSDEGSSPLHF. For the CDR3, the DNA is TGTGCCAGCAGTGACGAAGGGAGTTCACCCCTCCACTTT.

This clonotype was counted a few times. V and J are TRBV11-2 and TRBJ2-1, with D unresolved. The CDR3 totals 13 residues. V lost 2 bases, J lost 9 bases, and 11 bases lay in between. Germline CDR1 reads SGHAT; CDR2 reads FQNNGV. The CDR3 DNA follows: TGTGCCAGCAGCTTAAGTTTGGGCCGTGAGCAGTTCTTC. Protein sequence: CASSLSLGREQFF.

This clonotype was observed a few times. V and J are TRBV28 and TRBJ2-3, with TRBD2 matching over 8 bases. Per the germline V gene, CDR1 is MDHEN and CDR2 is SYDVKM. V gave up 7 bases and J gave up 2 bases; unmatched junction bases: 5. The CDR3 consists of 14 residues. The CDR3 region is CASTGGAHTDTQYF. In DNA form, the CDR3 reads TGTGCCAGCACCGGGGGGGCCCACACAGATACGCAGTATTTT.

The CDR3 DNA sequence: TGTGCCAGCAGCCAAGTACCGGGGACTATTAATGAAAAACTGTTTTTT. Its translation: CASSQVPGTINEKLFF. The chain carries TRBV4-2 and TRBJ1-4, with D tentatively TRBD1 (5 bases). V lost 1 base, J lost 4 bases, and 13 bases lay in between. Germline V gene data show CDR1 as LGHNA and CDR2 as YNFKEQ. The length of the CDR3 is 16 residues.

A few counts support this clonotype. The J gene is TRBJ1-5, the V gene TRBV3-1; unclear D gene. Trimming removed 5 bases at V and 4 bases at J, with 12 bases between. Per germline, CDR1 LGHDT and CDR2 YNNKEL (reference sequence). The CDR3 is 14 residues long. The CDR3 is CASSGLGANQPQHF. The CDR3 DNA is TGTGCCAGCAGCGGGTTAGGAGCTAATCAGCCCCAGCATTTT.

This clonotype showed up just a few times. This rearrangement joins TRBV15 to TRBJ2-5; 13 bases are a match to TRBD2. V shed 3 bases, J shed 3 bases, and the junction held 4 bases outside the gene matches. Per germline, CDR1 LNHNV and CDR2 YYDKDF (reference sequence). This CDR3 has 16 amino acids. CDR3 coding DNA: TGTGCCACCAGCAGGGGACTAGCGGGAAGAGAAGAGACCCAGTACTTC. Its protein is CATSRGLAGREETQYF.

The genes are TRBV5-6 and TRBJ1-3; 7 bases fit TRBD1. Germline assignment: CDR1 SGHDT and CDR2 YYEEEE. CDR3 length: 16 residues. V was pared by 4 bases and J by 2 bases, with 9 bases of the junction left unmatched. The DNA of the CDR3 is TGTGCCAGCAGCCTTAGGGGGCCATACACTGGAAACACCATATATTTT. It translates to CASSLRGPYTGNTIYF.

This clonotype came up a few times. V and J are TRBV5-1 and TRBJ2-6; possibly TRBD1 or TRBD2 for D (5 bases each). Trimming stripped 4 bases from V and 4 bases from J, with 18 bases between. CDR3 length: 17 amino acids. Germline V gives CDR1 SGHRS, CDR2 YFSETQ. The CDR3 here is CASSPGTGPSGANVLTF. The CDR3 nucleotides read TGCGCCAGCAGCCCCGGGACGGGTCCGTCCGGGGCCAACGTCCTGACTTTC.

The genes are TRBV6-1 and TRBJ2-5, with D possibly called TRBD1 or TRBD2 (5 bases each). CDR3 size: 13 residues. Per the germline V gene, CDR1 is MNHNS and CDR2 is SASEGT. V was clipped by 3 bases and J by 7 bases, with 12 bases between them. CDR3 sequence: CASSESSRGTQYF. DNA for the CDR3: TGTGCCAGCAGTGAGAGTTCGAGGGGGACCCAGTACTTC.

CDR3 in DNA: TGCAGTGCTGGAACAGGGTTCGAGCAGTACTTC. Translated, it gives CSAGTGFEQYF. The gene calls are TRBV20-1 and TRBJ2-7; possible D gene TRBD1, 6 bases. This CDR3 region has 11 residues. V lost 5 bases and J lost 6, with 11 bases in between. Per germline, CDR1 DFQATT and CDR2 SNEGSKA (reference sequence).

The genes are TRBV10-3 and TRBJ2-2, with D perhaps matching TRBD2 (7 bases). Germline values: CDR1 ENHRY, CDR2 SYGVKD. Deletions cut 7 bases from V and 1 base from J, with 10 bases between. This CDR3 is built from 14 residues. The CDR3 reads CAITRGGNTGELFF. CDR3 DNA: TGTGCCATCACGAGGGGGGGGAACACCGGGGAGCTGTTTTTT.

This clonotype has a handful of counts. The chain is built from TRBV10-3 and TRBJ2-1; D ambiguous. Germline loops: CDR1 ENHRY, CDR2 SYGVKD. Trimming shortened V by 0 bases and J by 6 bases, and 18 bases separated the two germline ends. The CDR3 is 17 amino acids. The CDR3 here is CAISESNTRRTSNEQFF. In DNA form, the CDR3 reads TGTGCCATCAGTGAGTCGAATACTCGCAGGACCTCCAATGAGCAGTTCTTC.

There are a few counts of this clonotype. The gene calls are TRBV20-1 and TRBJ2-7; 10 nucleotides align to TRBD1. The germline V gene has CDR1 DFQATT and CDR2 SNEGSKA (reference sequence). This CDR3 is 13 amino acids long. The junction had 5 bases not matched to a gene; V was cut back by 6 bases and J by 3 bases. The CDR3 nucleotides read TGCAGTGCAATGGACAGGGGGGACTACGAGCAGTACTTC. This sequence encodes CSAMDRGDYEQYF.

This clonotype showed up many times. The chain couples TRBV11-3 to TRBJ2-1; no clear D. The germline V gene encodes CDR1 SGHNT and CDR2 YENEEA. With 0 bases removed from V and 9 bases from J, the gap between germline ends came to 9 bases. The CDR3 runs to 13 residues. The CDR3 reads CASSLDYKSEQFF. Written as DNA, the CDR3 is TGTGCCAGCAGCTTAGATTACAAAAGTGAGCAGTTCTTC.

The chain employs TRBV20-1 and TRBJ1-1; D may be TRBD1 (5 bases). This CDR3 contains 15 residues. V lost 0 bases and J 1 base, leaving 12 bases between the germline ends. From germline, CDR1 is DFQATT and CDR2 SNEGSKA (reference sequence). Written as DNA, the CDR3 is TGCAGTGCTAGAGATCCGGCAGGGTCGAACACTGAAGCTTTCTTT. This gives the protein CSARDPAGSNTEAFF.

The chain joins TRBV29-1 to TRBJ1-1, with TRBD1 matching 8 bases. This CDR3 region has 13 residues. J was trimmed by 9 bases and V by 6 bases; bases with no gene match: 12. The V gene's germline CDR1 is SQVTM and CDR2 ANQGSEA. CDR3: CSVVEGDRHKAFF. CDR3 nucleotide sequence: TGCAGCGTAGTGGAGGGGGACAGGCACAAAGCTTTCTTT.